This section outlines one T cell receptor (beta chain) sequence together with its context. PCR used 60 Vbeta primers and 13 Jbeta primers. Profiled with immunoSEQ multiplex PCR; TCRdb holds only in-frame clones, not every one. The sample features 110,000 to 150,000 clones, with approximately 2.4% in its top ten. This sample is drawn from a study of cytomegalovirus exposure and HLA in healthy donors. For the study at large: Earlier results showed almost 120 million unique TCR beta sequences derived from around 170 million T cells.

The V gene lost 4 bases and the J gene lost 1 base, with 13 bases spanning the gap. The CDR3 spans 15 residues. Germline CDR1 is ENHRY and CDR2 is SYGVKD. This chain connects TRBV10-3 to TRBJ1-1, with D tentatively TRBD1 (5 bases). Source material: PBMCs. The TCR was taken from a man in his forties in good health and CMV-seronegative. DNA of the CDR3: TGTGCCATCAGTGCTGTTACGGGGGGGAACACTGAAGCTTTCTTT. It yields the protein CAISAVTGGNTEAFF.